This is a list of T cell receptor beta chains from one sample in a study of technical replicates of blood from several donors. Assay used: immunoSEQ multiplex PCR; TCRdb lists only in-frame clones, some missing. The table includes approximately 73,000 clones, 85% to 95% detected once. Sequences were obtained from T cells isolated from PBMCs. Source of these receptors: a human donor in good health. CDR3s include the opening cysteine and the closing phenylalanine or tryptophan. D genes are given only for firm matches. Not all rows give a size; the values are once, few, many and, for expanded clones, a class.

clone size,V gene,J gene,CDR3 length,D gene,CDR3 DNA,CDR3 protein
-,TRBV6-1,TRBJ2-7,16,TRBD1,TGTGCCAGCAGTGAGAAATCAGGGGGATTCCCCCACGAGCAGTACTTC,CASSEKSGGFPHEQYF
few,TRBV11-3,TRBJ1-1,13,-,TGTGCCAGCAGCCTTTCTCGGGTCACTGAAGCTTTCTTT,CASSLSRVTEAFF
-,TRBV5-8,TRBJ1-5,14,-,TGTGCCAGCAGCCGCGGACAGCCTAATCAGCCCCAGCATTTT,CASSRGQPNQPQHF
-,TRBV7-9,TRBJ1-3,14,-,TGTGCCAGCAGCTCCCAGGGGTTAGGAAACACCATATATTTT,CASSSQGLGNTIYF
once,TRBV27,TRBJ1-2,15,-,TGTGCCAGCAGTTTATTCGGGGGGGAGCTAAGGGGCTACACCTTC,CASSLFGGELRGYTF
-,TRBV6-1,TRBJ1-1,14,-,TGTGCCAGCAGTGAGTACAGGGAAATCACTGAAGCTTTCTTT,CASSEYREITEAFF
-,TRBV2,TRBJ1-2,9,-,TGTGCCATCATAGAGGAATACACCTTC,CAIIEEYTF
-,TRBV5-4,TRBJ1-1,13,-,TGTGCCAGCAGCTTGGTAGATTCTGCTGAAGCTTTCTTT,CASSLVDSAEAFF
-,TRBV29-1,TRBJ2-7,12,-,TGCAGCGTTGAAGACAAAGCCCGGGAGCAGTACTTC,CSVEDKAREQYF
-,TRBV7-9,TRBJ1-4,15,-,TGTGCCAGCAGCCTTACCGGGACTGATAATGAAAAACTGTTTTTT,CASSLTGTDNEKLFF
-,TRBV9,TRBJ1-1,13,-,TGTGCCAGCAACACCCAGGGAAACACTGAAGCTTTCTTT,CASNTQGNTEAFF
once,TRBV5-6,TRBJ1-1,13,-,TGTGCCAGCAGGCTAGGACAGAACACTGAAGCTTTCTTT,CASRLGQNTEAFF
-,TRBV6-5,TRBJ1-5,15,-,TGTGCCAGCAGTTACTCGAGTGCCGACAATCAGCCCCAGCATTTT,CASSYSSADNQPQHF
-,TRBV30,TRBJ2-3,14,-,TGTGCCTGGAGTGTAGGGGGGAGGGCAGATACGCAGTATTTT,CAWSVGGRADTQYF
-,TRBV6-5,TRBJ1-2,12,-,TGTGCCAGCAGTTACGGAGGTCTCGGCTACACCTTC,CASSYGGLGYTF
-,TRBV20-1,TRBJ2-5,11,-,TGCAGTGCTCAACTCCAAGAGACCCAGTACTTC,CSAQLQETQYF
-,TRBV10-3,TRBJ2-2,15,TRBD1,TGTGCCATCAGTGAGGACAGGGCGAACACCGGGGAGCTGTTTTTT,CAISEDRANTGELFF
-,TRBV7-9,TRBJ1-2,14,-,TGTGCCAGCAGCTTAGCACTGGGCGCTGGTGGCTACACCTTC,CASSLALGAGGYTF
-,TRBV2,TRBJ2-3,16,-,TGTGCCAGCAGTGACGGGGCGGGGCGGAGCACAGATACGCAGTATTTT,CASSDGAGRSTDTQYF
-,TRBV5-1,TRBJ1-4,18,-,TGCGCCAGCAGCTTGGTTAGGAGCCACAATCGGATGAGCGGAAAACTGTTTTTT,CASSLVRSHNRMSGKLFF
once,TRBV5-4,TRBJ1-1,16,-,TGTGCCAGCAATTCGAGGTCAAATCCTATGAACACTGAAGCTTTCTTT,CASNSRSNPMNTEAFF
-,TRBV30,TRBJ2-5,13,TRBD1,TGTGCCGCCCCGGGACAGGGCGTAGAGACCCAGTACTTC,CAAPGQGVETQYF
-,TRBV7-6,TRBJ2-5,14,-,TGTGCCAGCAGCCTCACAGCGGGCATAGAGACCCAGTACTTC,CASSLTAGIETQYF
-,TRBV19,TRBJ2-7,12,-,TGTGCCAGTAGTCCCCAGGGGTACGAGCAGTACTTC,CASSPQGYEQYF
-,TRBV6-5,TRBJ1-5,13,-,TGTGCCAGCAGTCAGACAGCGAATCAGCCCCAGCATTTT,CASSQTANQPQHF
once,TRBV19,TRBJ2-7,16,TRBD1,TGTGCCAGTAGTCGCACCGGGACAGGGCTAGCCTACGAGCAGTACTTC,CASSRTGTGLAYEQYF
-,TRBV27,TRBJ2-7,13,-,TGTGCCAGCAGTTTATCCCTAGCCTACGAGCAGTACTTC,CASSLSLAYEQYF
-,TRBV29-1,TRBJ1-2,11,-,TGCAGCGTTGCGAGTTCCTATGGCTACACCTTC,CSVASSYGYTF
-,TRBV11-3,TRBJ2-5,15,-,TGTGCCAGCAGCTATGCCTTTGGGAGACAAGAGACCCAGTACTTC,CASSYAFGRQETQYF
-,TRBV28,TRBJ1-2,12,TRBD1,TGTGCCAGCAGTCCCTACAGGGGTAGCTACACCTTC,CASSPYRGSYTF
-,TRBV6-6,TRBJ1-5,15,TRBD1,TGTGCCAGCAGCCCACAGGGGATTAGCAATCAGCCCCAGCATTTT,CASSPQGISNQPQHF
-,TRBV4-2,TRBJ2-1,15,TRBD2,TGTGCCAGCAGCCTACTAGCGGGCCCTTACAATGAGCAGTTCTTC,CASSLLAGPYNEQFF
once,TRBV27,TRBJ1-5,15,-,TGTGCCAGCAGTCTCGACATGTGGGGCAATCAGCCCCAGCATTTT,CASSLDMWGNQPQHF
-,TRBV4-1,TRBJ2-7,17,TRBD2,TGCGCCAGCAGCCCAGAGGCTAGCGGGGGCGGGATGGGCGAGCAGTACTTC,CASSPEASGGGMGEQYF
-,TRBV2,TRBJ2-1,13,-,TGTGCCGCATTCACAGTGGCCCCAAATGAGCAGTTCTTC,CAAFTVAPNEQFF
-,TRBV7-2,TRBJ1-5,16,-,TGTGCCAGCAGCTTATTTGGCGGGTATAGCAATCAGCCCCAGCATTTT,CASSLFGGYSNQPQHF
-,TRBV28,TRBJ2-3,13,-,TGTGCCAGCAGAACCGGCGGGGTGGGTACGCAGTATTTT,CASRTGGVGTQYF
-,TRBV29-1,TRBJ2-2,12,-,TGCAGCGTCAGGGGAGACACCGGGGAGCTGTTTTTT,CSVRGDTGELFF
-,TRBV7-2,TRBJ1-5,14,-,TGTGCCAGCAGCGCGGGGGTTAGCAATCAGCCCCAGCATTTT,CASSAGVSNQPQHF
-,TRBV9,TRBJ2-7,14,TRBD2,TGTGCCAGCACGACTAGCGGGGACTCCTACGAGCAGTACTTC,CASTTSGDSYEQYF
-,TRBV6-1,TRBJ1-1,13,-,TGTGCCAGCGGGGCGGGGGTCGACACTGAAGCTTTCTTT,CASGAGVDTEAFF
-,TRBV7-9,TRBJ1-2,14,TRBD1,TGTGCCAGCAGCTTAGCCGACAGGGGCACGGGCTACACCTTC,CASSLADRGTGYTF
-,TRBV5-6,TRBJ1-1,14,-,TGTGCCAGCAGCTTGGCCCTTTCTTACACTGAAGCTTTCTTT,CASSLALSYTEAFF
few,TRBV18,TRBJ2-5,16,TRBD2,TGTGCCAGCTCCGTGTTAGCGGGAGGGCACCAAGAGACCCAGTACTTC,CASSVLAGGHQETQYF
-,TRBV7-2,TRBJ2-5,10,-,TGTGCCAGCAGCCTAGAGACCCAGTACTTC,CASSLETQYF
-,TRBV27,TRBJ2-7,15,TRBD1,TGTGCCAGCAGTTTGCGGACAGGGGGCAACTACGAGCAGTACTTC,CASSLRTGGNYEQYF